Below, 12 T cell receptor beta chains from the same sample are listed, as sequenced in a study of CD8+ T cells in alopecia areata. RNA extraction was followed by reverse transcription into cDNA, which acted as the sequencing template. Here immunoSEQ multiplex PCR was the method, and the copy in TCRdb shows in-frame clones only, minus some. This table holds about 120,000 clones, 55% to 70% found once. Sequenced sample: CD4+ T cells sorted from blood. Receptors were obtained from a human donor in good health.

Concerning this clone: This specimen includes other DNA sequences encoding the same CDR3. This chain joins TRBV30 and TRBJ2-7; D might be TRBD1 (5 bases). V gave up 3 bases and J gave up 2 bases, with 5 bases separating them. The CDR3 sequence is 11 residues long. Germline V gives CDR1 GTSNPN, CDR2 SVGIG (reference sequence). In DNA form, the CDR3 reads TGTGCCTGGAGAGGGGCCTACGAGCAGTACTTC. It yields the protein CAWRGAYEQYF.

J is TRBJ2-3 and V is TRBV4-1; D call uncertain. Germline V CDR1 and CDR2: MGHRA, YSYEKL. V was shortened by 5 bases and J by 0 bases, with 21 bases between the two germline ends. This CDR3 region has 18 residues. DNA for the CDR3: TGCGCCAGCAGCTATAGACCGCCTGACGATGTCAGCACAGATACGCAGTATTTT. This translates into CASSYRPPDDVSTDTQYF.

This clone came up once. This chain uses TRBV11-1 with TRBJ1-2; D is undetermined. Germline CDR1 SGHAT, CDR2 FQDESV (reference sequence). This CDR3 is built from 15 residues. V was trimmed by 5 bases and J by 13 bases, leaving 26 bases between them. DNA for the CDR3: TGTGCCAGCAGCCATCCGACCAAAGCCCGGCTCCGGGTCACCTTC. This codes for CASSHPTKARLRVTF.

This sequence joins TRBV29-1 and TRBJ2-1; a possible D gene is TRBD1 (6 bases). The CDR3 length is 14 residues. Germline CDR1 reads SQVTM; CDR2 reads ANQGSEA. Between the trimmed V and J ends, which lost 4 bases and 5 bases, there was a span of 15 bases. The CDR3 loop is CSVVSDRGNNEQFF. The DNA for the CDR3 is TGCAGCGTTGTATCGGACAGAGGGAACAATGAGCAGTTCTTC.

The V and J genes are TRBV2 and TRBJ1-1; perhaps TRBD1 as D (6 bases). CDR3 length: 14 amino acids. Germline CDR1 and CDR2: SNHLY and FYNNEI. With 5 bases removed from V and 5 bases from J, the gap between germline ends came to 15 bases. The CDR3 spells CASSQGGGNTEAFF. In DNA, the CDR3 is TGTGCCAGCAGTCAAGGAGGGGGAAATACTGAAGCTTTCTTT.

CDR3 region: CASSLAGGGRFF. The DNA for the CDR3 is TGTGCCAGCAGCTTAGCCGGGGGGGGAAGGTTCTTC. J is TRBJ2-1 and V is TRBV7-2, with TRBD2 identical over 8 bases. The J segment lost 15 bases and the V segment lost 0 bases, leaving 4 bases of the junction unmatched. The CDR3 consists of 12 residues. The germline CDR1 and CDR2 sequences are SGHTA and FQGNSA.

The V gene is TRBV6-6, the J gene TRBJ1-5, with TRBD1 identical over 7 bases. Germline CDR1 MNHNY, CDR2 SVGAGI (reference sequence). V trimming: 5 bases; J trimming: 3 bases; junction bases outside the gene matches: 4. The CDR3 loop spans 14 amino acids. Written as DNA, the CDR3 is TGTGCCAGCAGTAGGACAGGAAACAATCAGCCCCAGCATTTT. This encodes CASSRTGNNQPQHF.

This chain connects TRBV30 to TRBJ2-5; D remains unclear. Germline V gives CDR1 GTSNPN, CDR2 SVGIG (reference sequence). The CDR3 is 13 residues long. V shed 2 bases and J shed 2 bases, with 9 bases lying between them. This CDR3 is CAWSKVVQETQYF. The CDR3 nucleotides are TGTGCCTGGAGTAAGGTGGTGCAAGAGACCCAGTACTTC.

The rearrangement links TRBV27 to TRBJ2-1; D possibly matches TRBD1 or TRBD2 (6 bases each). The CDR3 length is 14 residues. CDR1 is MNHEY and CDR2 is SMNVEV in the germline V gene (reference sequence). V was shortened by 4 bases and J by 4 bases, with 11 bases between the two germline ends. The CDR3 here is CASSWRGTYNEQFF. CDR3 coding DNA: TGTGCCAGCAGTTGGAGGGGGACATACAATGAGCAGTTCTTC.

There are a few counts of this clone. V usage is TRBV29-1 and J usage is TRBJ2-5; 10 bases agree with TRBD2. The V and J ends lost 6 bases and 5 bases, in that order; junction bases with no gene match: 12. Germline V gene lookup returns CDR1 SQVTM and CDR2 ANQGSEA. This CDR3 has 15 residues. CDR3 sequence: CSVPLGLAALETQYF. As DNA, the CDR3 is TGCAGCGTGCCTTTAGGACTAGCGGCGCTGGAGACCCAGTACTTC.

Notes on this clone: The sample contains more than one DNA sequence encoding this CDR3. The chain recombines TRBV30 with TRBJ1-5, with 8 positions matching TRBD1. V lost 5 bases to trimming and J lost 7 bases; unmatched junction nucleotides: 7. Germline CDR1 and CDR2: GTSNPN and SVGIG (reference sequence). The CDR3 covers 13 residues. CDR3 in amino acids: CAWGGQARQPQHF. The CDR3 bases are TGTGCCTGGGGGGGACAGGCCCGGCAGCCCCAGCATTTT.

The V and J genes are TRBV7-2 and TRBJ2-4, with TRBD2 identical over 8 bases. J lost 3 bases, V lost 5 bases, and 3 bases had no gene match. Germline CDR1 SGHTA, CDR2 FQGNSA. The CDR3 is 14 amino acids. The CDR3 is CASSQGTSKNIQYF. The CDR3 DNA is TGTGCCAGCAGCCAGGGGACTAGCAAAAACATTCAGTACTTC. Full variable domain (remainder filled in from reference TRBV7-2 and TRBJ2-4): GAGVSQSPSNKVTEKGKDVELRCDPISGHTALYWYRQSLGQGLEFLIYFQGNSAPDKSGLPSDRFSAERTGGSVSTLTIQRTQQEDSAVYLCASSQGTSKNIQYFGAGTRLSVL.